These T cell receptor beta chains were read from a single sample in a study of blood T cell repertoires in COVID-19. Only in-frame clones appear in the TCRdb table, and some are missing; sequencing was by immunoSEQ multiplex PCR. The sample lists roughly 170,000 clones, 88% occurring once. Sequencing was done on a sample of peripheral blood. These receptors came from a man in his 60s with acute or convalescent COVID-19. CDR3s include the opening cysteine and the closing phenylalanine or tryptophan. D genes are given only for firm matches. Size is omitted from some rows. Given values are once, few, many or a class for expanded clones.

d_call,v_call,j_call,clone_size,cdr3_nt,cdr3_aa
TRBD1,TRBV7-2,TRBJ1-2,.,TGTGCCAGCAGCTTAGCGTACAGGGGAGATGGCTACACCTTC,CASSLAYRGDGYTF
.,TRBV5-1,TRBJ1-2,few,TGCGCCAGCCAGGGTGGGTATGGCTACACCTTC,CASQGGYGYTF
TRBD1,TRBV9,TRBJ1-1,.,TGTGCCAGCAGCGCCGGACAGGGCTTGGGGAACACTGAAGCTTTCTTT,CASSAGQGLGNTEAFF
.,TRBV11-2,TRBJ1-6,.,TGTGCCAGCAGCTTGAGGGTTAACGATTCACCCCTCCACTTT,CASSLRVNDSPLHF
.,TRBV30,TRBJ1-5,few,TGTGCCTGGAGTGCATTTGCCAGGGGAATGGATCAGCCCCAGCATTTT,CAWSAFARGMDQPQHF
TRBD1,TRBV11-1,TRBJ1-3,few,TGTGCCAGCAGCCGCGACAGGGGGTCTGGAAACACCATATATTTT,CASSRDRGSGNTIYF
.,TRBV6-2/TRBV6-3,TRBJ1-1,.,TGTGCCAGCAGTTACTCGATAGGCGGTGAAGCTTTCTTT,CASSYSIGGEAFF
.,TRBV9,TRBJ2-6,.,TGTGCCAGCAGCGTAGCTTCTGGGGCCAACGTCCTGACTTTC,CASSVASGANVLTF
TRBD1,TRBV5-8,TRBJ1-2,.,TGTGCCAGCAGCTTGGTTTCAGGGGGCGACGACTATGGCTACACCTTC,CASSLVSGGDDYGYTF
.,TRBV5-4,TRBJ1-2,.,TGTGCCAGCAGCACCGTAACAGGTGCTCCTAACTATGGCTACACCTTC,CASSTVTGAPNYGYTF
.,TRBV5-5,TRBJ1-1,.,TGTGCCAGCAGCTTGCAGGGTGACACTGAAGCTTTCTTT,CASSLQGDTEAFF
TRBD2,TRBV12-3/TRBV12-4,TRBJ2-3,once,TGTGCCACCCGGGAGGGGTTCACAGATACGCAGTATTTT,CATREGFTDTQYF
TRBD1,TRBV7-2,TRBJ2-5,once,TGTGCCAGCAGCTTAGTAAAGGGACAGGGGGAGACCCAGTACTTC,CASSLVKGQGETQYF
TRBD2,TRBV3-1/TRBV3-2,TRBJ2-1,once,TGTGCCAGCGGACGCACGACTAGCGGTGAGCAGTTCTTC,CASGRTTSGEQFF
.,TRBV5-1,TRBJ1-5,.,TGCGCCAGCAGCTTCACGGGGGGCGATCAGCCCCAGCATTTT,CASSFTGGDQPQHF